The 24 T cell receptor beta chains reported below all come from one sample, sequenced in a study of blood T cell repertoires in COVID-19. Sequencing used immunoSEQ multiplex PCR; TCRdb keeps in-frame clones, though not all of them. The table lists approximately 220,000 clones, over 75% of them singletons. The sample consisted of PBMCs or T cells enriched from blood (not recorded which). These receptors all come from a young woman in a cohort exposed to, infected with or recovered from COVID-19 (not recorded which).

The rearrangement links TRBV19 to TRBJ2-3; 9 bases line up with TRBD1. Germline CDR1 LNHDA, CDR2 SQIVND (reference sequence). J was trimmed by 3 bases and V by 6 bases; bases with no gene match: 7. This CDR3 is built from 15 residues. The CDR3 spells CASREDRGLTDTQYF. The CDR3 DNA is TGTGCCAGTAGAGAGGACAGGGGTTTGACAGATACGCAGTATTTT.

This clone was detected only once. The rearrangement uses TRBV28 and TRBJ2-5, with TRBD2 matching over 9 bases. V trimming: 7 bases; J trimming: 5 bases; junction bases outside the gene matches: 11. From germline, CDR1 is MDHEN and CDR2 SYDVKM. This CDR3 is 15 amino acids long. The CDR3 DNA reads as TGTGCCAGCAAGACCGGAGCGGGGGGAATGGAGACCCAGTACTTC. It yields the protein CASKTGAGGMETQYF.

This chain links TRBV19 with TRBJ2-7, with TRBD2 identical over 7 bases. The CDR3 is 14 amino acids. Germline V lookup: CDR1 LNHDA, CDR2 SQIVND (reference sequence). Trimming removed 1 base from V and 3 bases from J; junction bases left unmatched: 3. In nucleotides, the CDR3 is TGTGCCAGTAGTATAGGAGCTAGCGGCTACGAGCAGTACTTC. Translated: CASSIGASGYEQYF.

CDR3 sequence (DNA): TGTGCCAGTAAACAGGACCGGGGGATATTAAATCAGCCCCAGCATTTT. This translates into CASKQDRGILNQPQHF. The rearrangement uses TRBV19 and TRBJ1-5; D is possibly TRBD1 (5 bases). Trimming shortened V by 7 bases and J by 4 bases, and 20 bases separated the two germline ends. Germline-derived CDR1 and CDR2 are LNHDA and SQIVND (reference sequence). This CDR3 has 16 amino acids.

V and J are TRBV7-3 and TRBJ1-5; D possibly corresponds to TRBD1 (6 bases). The V end lost 2 bases, the J end lost 1 base, and 9 bases lay between the germline ends. The CDR3 contains 15 residues. Per germline, CDR1 SGHTA and CDR2 FQGTGA. CDR3: CASSLSGESNQPQHF. The CDR3 nucleotides are TGTGCCAGCAGCTTATCAGGGGAAAGCAATCAGCCCCAGCATTTT.

This rearrangement joins TRBV15 to TRBJ1-2; D gene unclear. CDR3 size: 13 residues. Germline assignment: CDR1 LNHNV and CDR2 YYDKDF (reference sequence). V shed 1 base and J shed 8 bases, with 11 bases lying between them. The CDR3 DNA is TGTGCCACCAGCAGAGGGGCTCAGATGGGCTACACCTTC. Protein product: CATSRGAQMGYTF.

The V and J genes are TRBV19 and TRBJ1-6; TRBD1 matches at 10 bases. With 7 bases clipped from V and 9 bases from J, the junction kept 6 bases outside the gene matches. CDR1 and CDR2 from the germline V gene are LNHDA and SQIVND (reference sequence). The CDR3 is made up of 14 amino acids. The CDR3 DNA follows: TGTGCCAGTAACGGGGACAGGGGTTTTTCACCCCTCCACTTT. Protein: CASNGDRGFSPLHF.

V and J are TRBV10-3 and TRBJ2-5; 9 positions agree with TRBD1. The germline V gene has CDR1 ENHRY and CDR2 SYGVKD. V shed 3 bases and J 1 base; nucleotides not matched to a gene: 6. This CDR3 is built from 16 residues. The CDR3, as DNA: TGTGCCATCAGTGAAACCGGACAGGGGCCCCAAGAGACCCAGTACTTC. This codes for CAISETGQGPQETQYF.

J is TRBJ2-5 and V is TRBV11-2, with 9 bases identical to TRBD2. The CDR3 consists of 17 residues. Germline loops: CDR1 SGHAT, CDR2 FQNNGV. V lost 0 bases, J lost 5 bases, and 10 bases stayed unmatched. As DNA, the CDR3 is TGTGCCAGCAGCTTAGATCTGGGAGCGGGAGGTCGGGAGACCCAGTACTTC. This translates into CASSLDLGAGGRETQYF.

J is TRBJ2-5 and V is TRBV15; 8 bases fit TRBD2. This CDR3 is built from 15 residues. Germline-derived CDR1 and CDR2 are LNHNV and YYDKDF (reference sequence). After removal of 3 bases from V and 1 base from J, the junction contained 4 bases not matched to a gene. CDR3 nucleotide sequence: TGTGCCACCAGCAGGGGACTAGGGCGCCAAGAGACCCAGTACTTC. It codes for CATSRGLGRQETQYF.

This chain joins TRBV4-1 and TRBJ1-1, with 7 bases aligning to TRBD1. The CDR3 length is 16 residues. CDR1 is MGHRA, CDR2 YSYEKL, per germline. The ends lost 1 base at V and 6 bases at J; junction bases unmatched: 11. CDR3 loop: CASSQVLSRQGAEAFF. The CDR3 region has the DNA TGCGCCAGCAGCCAAGTCCTTTCTCGGCAGGGGGCTGAAGCTTTCTTT.

This chain joins TRBV3-1 (or the pseudogene TRBV3-2) and TRBJ2-2; the match to TRBD1 covers 7 bases. V was pared by 0 bases and J by 1 base, with 2 bases of the junction left unmatched. The CDR3 is 16 amino acids. Germline assignment: CDR1 LGHDT and CDR2 YNNKEL (reference sequence). This CDR3 is CASSQETGMNTGELFF. DNA of the CDR3: TGTGCCAGCAGCCAAGAGACAGGGATGAACACCGGGGAGCTGTTTTTT.

This chain links TRBV9 with TRBJ1-3, with D hard to call. Trimming took off 3 bases at V and 0 bases at J, with 10 bases between the two ends. This CDR3 has 15 amino acids. Germline CDR1 SGDLS, CDR2 YYNGEE. CDR3 in amino acids: CASSARAFSGNTIYF. CDR3 nucleotide sequence: TGTGCCAGCAGCGCCCGAGCGTTCTCTGGAAACACCATATATTTT.

The rearrangement joins TRBV3-1 (or the pseudogene TRBV3-2) to TRBJ1-1; D remains unclear. The CDR3 runs to 14 residues. V lost 3 bases, J lost 1 base, and 9 bases lay in between. Germline V CDR1 and CDR2: LGHDT, YNNKEL (reference sequence). The CDR3 nucleotides read TGTGCCAGCAGCCAGTACCAGGAGAACACTGAAGCTTTCTTT. Protein: CASSQYQENTEAFF.

This clone was seen more than once but under ten times. The V and J genes are TRBV5-4 and TRBJ1-4; TRBD1 aligns across 9 bases. Germline V gene data show CDR1 as SGHNT and CDR2 as YYREEE (reference sequence). This CDR3 is built from 14 residues. Trimming cost V 2 bases and J 5 bases; bases outside gene matches: 1. The CDR3 region has the DNA TGTGCCAGCAGCTTCGGGACAGGGAATGAAAAACTGTTTTTT. Translated, it gives CASSFGTGNEKLFF.

This clone was observed once. V usage is TRBV27 and J usage is TRBJ1-2, with no clear D. Germline V gene sequence: CDR1 MNHEY, CDR2 SMNVEV (reference sequence). The CDR3 runs 14 residues. Trimming took 6 bases from V and 6 from J, leaving 17 bases between them. The CDR3: CASSPLTREDGYTF. Written as DNA, the CDR3 is TGTGCCAGCAGCCCACTTACCCGAGAAGATGGCTACACCTTC.

The V and J genes are TRBV9 and TRBJ1-4; D possibly corresponds to TRBD1 (5 bases). V lost 0 bases and J lost 7, with 13 bases in between. The germline V gene has CDR1 SGDLS and CDR2 YYNGEE. The CDR3 length is 15 residues. CDR3 in amino acids: CASSVDGTRGEKLFF. The CDR3 DNA reads TGTGCCAGCAGCGTAGATGGGACTCGGGGTGAAAAACTGTTTTTT.

The chain uses TRBV6-5 and TRBJ2-1; TRBD1 aligns across 10 bases. This CDR3 is built from 16 residues. J lost 9 bases, V lost 2 bases, and 10 bases had no gene match. Germline V CDR1 and CDR2: MNHEY, SVGAGI. Here the CDR3 reads CASSYGGTGAFSEQFF. CDR3 DNA sequence: TGTGCCAGCAGTTACGGCGGGACAGGGGCCTTTAGTGAGCAGTTCTTC.

This clone has a single count. J is TRBJ2-3 and V is TRBV7-9; 8 nucleotides align to TRBD2. This CDR3 has 13 amino acids. Losses at the gene ends were 4 bases for V and 10 bases for J; bases not matched to a gene: 7. Germline V gene data show CDR1 as SEHNR and CDR2 as FQNEAQ (reference sequence). The CDR3 DNA is TGTGCCAGCAGCTCCAGGGCGCGGGAGGCGCAGTATTTT. It is translated as CASSSRAREAQYF.

The chain recombines TRBV27 with TRBJ2-4; 14 bases align to TRBD2. Per germline, CDR1 MNHEY and CDR2 SMNVEV (reference sequence). CDR3 length equals 17 residues. Germline trimming cut 0 bases from V and 6 bases from J; bases unmatched to any gene: 4. CDR3: CASSLSRLAGGGNIQYF. CDR3 DNA: TGTGCCAGCAGTTTATCGAGACTAGCGGGAGGGGGAAACATTCAGTACTTC.

The V gene is TRBV3-1 (or the pseudogene TRBV3-2), the J gene TRBJ1-1, with 9 bases aligning to TRBD1. The CDR3 is made up of 13 amino acids. Per germline, CDR1 LGHDT and CDR2 YNNKEL (reference sequence). V lost 6 bases, J lost 5 bases, and 4 bases stayed unmatched. CDR3 DNA sequence: TGTGCCAGCAGTGGACAGGGGAAGACTGAAGCTTTCTTT. Protein: CASSGQGKTEAFF.

CDR3 bases: TGTGCCAGTAGTATAACCCCAGGGGGTTCTACTGAAGCTTTCTTT. This encodes CASSITPGGSTEAFF. This sequence joins TRBV19 and TRBJ1-1, with 7 bases matching TRBD1. This CDR3 is 15 amino acids long. CDR1 is LNHDA and CDR2 is SQIVND in the germline V gene (reference sequence). V shed 2 bases, J shed 5 bases, and the junction held 8 bases outside the gene matches.

This chain uses TRBV7-9 with TRBJ1-1; no definite D call. Germline V gene lookup returns CDR1 SEHNR and CDR2 FQNEAQ (reference sequence). This CDR3 spans 17 amino acids. V lost 5 bases and J lost 1, with 20 bases in between. CDR3 nucleotide sequence: TGTGCCAGCAGCCCTAGAGTAGGTTTCCGTGGGAACACTGAAGCTTTCTTT. Amino acid sequence: CASSPRVGFRGNTEAFF.

This chain links TRBV10-2 with TRBJ2-3; 7 nucleotides agree with TRBD1. V lost 8 bases, J lost 2 bases, and 7 bases stayed unmatched. Germline V lookup: CDR1 WSHSY, CDR2 SAAADI. This CDR3 spans 14 amino acids. Written as DNA, the CDR3 is TGCGCCAGCCAGGACAGGCCCCTCACAGATACGCAGTATTTT. Translated: CASQDRPLTDTQYF.